Below, one T cell receptor beta chain is given with its context. Antigen: not known. Cultured CD4+ T cells had their DNA profiled by the Oncomine TCR Beta short-read assay. The source of extracted genomic DNA was cultured CD4+ T cells. Using its own MiXCR run on the PCR reads, TCRdb lists one record per CDR3 protein. The sample has 9,000 to 15,000 distinct CDR3 sequences; roughly 60% are singletons. The data are from a study of vaccination and CD4 T cells after COVID-19. Study-level information: Post-vaccine sampling followed dose two by a median roughly 70 days (range 14 to 241).

Study-wide results and limits: Of the reactive clones in convalescent patients, a median about 86% showed up only post-vaccination.

Treatment here: approximately nine-day PBMC culture with coronavirus spike peptide pools or control peptides (ViraFEST assay). A few million PBMCs per well were cultured with around 10 IU/ml IL-2 and approximately 10 ug/ml peptide pools. The V and J ends lost 4 bases and 3 bases respectively, with 13 bases between them. CDR1 and CDR2 (germline): MNHEY, SVGAGI. The CDR3 runs to 14 residues. The specimen sequenced was CD4+ T cells from blood, cultured in vitro. The chain uses TRBV6-5 and TRBJ2-7, with D possibly TRBD2 on 6 matching bases. The TCR sequence derives from a human donor who had recovered from COVID-19. In DNA, the CDR3 is TGTGCCAGCAGTTCGACATCGGGAGACTACGAGCAGTACTTC. Amino acids: CASSSTSGDYEQYF.